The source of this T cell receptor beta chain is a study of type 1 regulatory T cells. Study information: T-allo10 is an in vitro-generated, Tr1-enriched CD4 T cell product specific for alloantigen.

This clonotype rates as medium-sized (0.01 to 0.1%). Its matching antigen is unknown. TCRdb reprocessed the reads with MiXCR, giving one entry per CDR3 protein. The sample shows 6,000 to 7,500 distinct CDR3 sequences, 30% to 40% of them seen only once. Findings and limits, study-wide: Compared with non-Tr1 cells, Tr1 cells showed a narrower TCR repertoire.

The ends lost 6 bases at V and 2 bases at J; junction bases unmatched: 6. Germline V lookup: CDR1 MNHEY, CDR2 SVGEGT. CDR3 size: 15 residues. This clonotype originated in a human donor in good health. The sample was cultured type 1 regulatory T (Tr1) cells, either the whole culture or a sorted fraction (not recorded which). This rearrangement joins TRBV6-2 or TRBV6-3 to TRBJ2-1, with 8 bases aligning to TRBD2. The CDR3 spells CASRPSGSPYNEQFF. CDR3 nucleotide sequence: TGTGCCAGCAGACCGAGCGGGAGTCCCTACAATGAGCAGTTCTTC.